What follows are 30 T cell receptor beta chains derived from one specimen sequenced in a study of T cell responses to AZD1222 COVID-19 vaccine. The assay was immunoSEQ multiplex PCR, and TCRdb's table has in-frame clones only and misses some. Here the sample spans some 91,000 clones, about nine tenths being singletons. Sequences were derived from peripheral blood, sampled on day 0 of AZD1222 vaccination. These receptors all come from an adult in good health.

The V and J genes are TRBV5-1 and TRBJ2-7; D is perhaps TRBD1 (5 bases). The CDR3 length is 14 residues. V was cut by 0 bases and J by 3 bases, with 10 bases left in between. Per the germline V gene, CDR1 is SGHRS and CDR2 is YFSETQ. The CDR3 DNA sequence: TGCGCCAGCAGCTTGGGATCAGGGTACTACGAGCAGTACTTC. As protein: CASSLGSGYYEQYF.

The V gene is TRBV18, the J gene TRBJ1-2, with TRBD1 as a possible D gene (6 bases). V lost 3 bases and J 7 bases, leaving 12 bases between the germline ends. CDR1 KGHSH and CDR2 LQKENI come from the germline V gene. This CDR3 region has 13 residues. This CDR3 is CASSPSDSTGYTF. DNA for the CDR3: TGTGCCAGCTCACCCTCGGACAGCACTGGCTACACCTTC.

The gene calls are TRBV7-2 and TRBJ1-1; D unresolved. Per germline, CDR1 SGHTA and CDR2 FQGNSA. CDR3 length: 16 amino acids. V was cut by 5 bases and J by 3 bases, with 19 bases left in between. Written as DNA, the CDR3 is TGTGCCAGCAGCCCCCAGGCCTCACAGATACACACTGAAGCTTTCTTT. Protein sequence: CASSPQASQIHTEAFF.

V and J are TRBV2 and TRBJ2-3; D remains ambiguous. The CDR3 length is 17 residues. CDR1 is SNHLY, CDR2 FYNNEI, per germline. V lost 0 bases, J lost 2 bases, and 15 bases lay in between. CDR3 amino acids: CASSEAPSGETTDTQYF. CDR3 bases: TGTGCCAGCAGTGAAGCGCCCTCCGGCGAGACCACAGATACGCAGTATTTT.

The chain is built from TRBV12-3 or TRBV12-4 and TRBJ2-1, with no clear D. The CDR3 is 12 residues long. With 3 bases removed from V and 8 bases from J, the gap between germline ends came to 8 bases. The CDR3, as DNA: TGTGCCAGCAGTTTTATGTCTGATGAGCAGTTCTTC. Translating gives CASSFMSDEQFF.

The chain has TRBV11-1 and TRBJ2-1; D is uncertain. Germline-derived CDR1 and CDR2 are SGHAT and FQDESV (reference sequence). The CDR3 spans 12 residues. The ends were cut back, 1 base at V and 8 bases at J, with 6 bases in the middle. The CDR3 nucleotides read TGTGCCAGCAGCTTAGGGTTCGATGAGCAGTTCTTC. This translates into CASSLGFDEQFF.

The CDR3 DNA sequence: TGTGCCAGCAGTGACGGGGGCACTGAAGCTTTCTTT. Amino acids: CASSDGGTEAFF. This chain uses TRBV6-4 with TRBJ1-1; TRBD1 is a possible D gene (5 bases). The CDR3 runs to 12 residues. Between the trimmed V and J ends, which lost 2 bases and 4 bases, there was a span of 5 bases. Per the germline V gene, CDR1 is MRHNA and CDR2 is SNTAGT.

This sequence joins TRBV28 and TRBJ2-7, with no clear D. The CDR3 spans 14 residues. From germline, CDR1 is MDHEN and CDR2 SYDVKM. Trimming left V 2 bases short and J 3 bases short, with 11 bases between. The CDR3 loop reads CASSLTPADYEQYF. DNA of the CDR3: TGTGCCAGCAGTTTAACCCCGGCAGACTACGAGCAGTACTTC.

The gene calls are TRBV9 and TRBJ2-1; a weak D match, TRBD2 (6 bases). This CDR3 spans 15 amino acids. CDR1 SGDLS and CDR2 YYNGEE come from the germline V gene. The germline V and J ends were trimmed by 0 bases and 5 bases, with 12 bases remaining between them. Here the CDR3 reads CASSVGGGANNEQFF. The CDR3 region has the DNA TGTGCCAGCAGCGTAGGGGGAGGAGCCAACAATGAGCAGTTCTTC.

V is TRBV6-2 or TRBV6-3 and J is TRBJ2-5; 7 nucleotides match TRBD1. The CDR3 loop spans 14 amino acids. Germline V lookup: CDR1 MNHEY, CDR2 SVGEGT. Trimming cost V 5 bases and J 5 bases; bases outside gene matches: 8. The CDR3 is CASSTGTAWETQYF. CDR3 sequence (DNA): TGTGCCAGCAGTACCGGGACAGCTTGGGAGACCCAGTACTTC.

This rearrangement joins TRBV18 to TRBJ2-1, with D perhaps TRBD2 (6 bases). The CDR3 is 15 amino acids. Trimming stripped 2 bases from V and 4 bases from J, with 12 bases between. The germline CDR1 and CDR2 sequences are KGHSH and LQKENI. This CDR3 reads CASSPIADIYNEQFF. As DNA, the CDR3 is TGTGCCAGCTCACCAATAGCGGATATATACAATGAGCAGTTCTTC.

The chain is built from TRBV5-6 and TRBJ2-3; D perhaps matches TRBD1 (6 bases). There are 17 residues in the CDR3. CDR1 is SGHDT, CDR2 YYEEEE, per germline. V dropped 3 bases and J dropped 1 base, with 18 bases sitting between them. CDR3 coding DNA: TGTGCCAGCAGCTGGGGGCCCCAACTGCAGGGCACAGATACGCAGTATTTT. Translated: CASSWGPQLQGTDTQYF.

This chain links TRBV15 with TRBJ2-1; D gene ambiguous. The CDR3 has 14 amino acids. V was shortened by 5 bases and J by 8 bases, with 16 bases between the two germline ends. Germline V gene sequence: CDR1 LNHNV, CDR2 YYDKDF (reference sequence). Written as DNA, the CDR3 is TGTGCCACCAGCCACCGATGGGCCGAGTATGAGCAGTTCTTC. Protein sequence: CATSHRWAEYEQFF.

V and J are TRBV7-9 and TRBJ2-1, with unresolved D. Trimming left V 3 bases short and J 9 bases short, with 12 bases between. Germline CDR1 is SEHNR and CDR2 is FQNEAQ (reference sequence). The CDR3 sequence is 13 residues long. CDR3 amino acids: CASSLYFFGEQFF. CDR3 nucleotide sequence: TGTGCCAGCAGCTTGTACTTTTTTGGTGAGCAGTTCTTC.

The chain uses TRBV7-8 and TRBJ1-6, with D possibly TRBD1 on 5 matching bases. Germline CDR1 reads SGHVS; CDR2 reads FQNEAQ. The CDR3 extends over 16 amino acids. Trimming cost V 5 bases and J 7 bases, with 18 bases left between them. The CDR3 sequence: CASSPGGSSLNSPLHF. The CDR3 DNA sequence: TGTGCCAGCAGCCCCGGGGGGAGTTCGCTCAATTCACCCCTCCACTTT.

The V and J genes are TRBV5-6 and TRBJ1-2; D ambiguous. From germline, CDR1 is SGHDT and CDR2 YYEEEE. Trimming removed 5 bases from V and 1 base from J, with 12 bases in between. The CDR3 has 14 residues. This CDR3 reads CASREISINYGYTF. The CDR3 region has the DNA TGTGCCAGCAGAGAGATCAGCATTAACTATGGCTACACCTTC. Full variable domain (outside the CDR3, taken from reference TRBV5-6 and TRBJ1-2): DAGVTQSPTHLIKTRGQQVTLRCSPKSGHDTVSWYQQALGQGPQFIFQYYEEEERQRGNFPDRFSGHQFPNYSSELNVNALLLGDSALYLCASREISINYGYTFGSGTRLTVV.

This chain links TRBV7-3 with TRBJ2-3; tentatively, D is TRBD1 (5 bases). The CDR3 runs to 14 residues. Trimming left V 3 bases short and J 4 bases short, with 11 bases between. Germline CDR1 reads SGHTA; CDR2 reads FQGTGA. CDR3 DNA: TGTGCCAGCAGCTTTCAGGGTGGGGCAGATACGCAGTATTTT. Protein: CASSFQGGADTQYF.

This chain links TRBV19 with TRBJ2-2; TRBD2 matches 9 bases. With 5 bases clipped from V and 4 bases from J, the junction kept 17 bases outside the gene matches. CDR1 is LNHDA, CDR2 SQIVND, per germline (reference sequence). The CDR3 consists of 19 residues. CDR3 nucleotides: TGTGCCAGTAGTGCCAGAGGGATTCGTGCGGGAGGGCTCACCGGGGAGCTGTTTTTT. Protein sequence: CASSARGIRAGGLTGELFF.

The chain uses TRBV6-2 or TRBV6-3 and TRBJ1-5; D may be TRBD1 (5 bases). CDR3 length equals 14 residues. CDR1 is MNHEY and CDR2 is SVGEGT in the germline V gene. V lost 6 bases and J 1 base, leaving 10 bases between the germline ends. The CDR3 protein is CASSLTVSNQPQHF. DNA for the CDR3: TGTGCCAGCAGCTTGACAGTGAGCAATCAGCCCCAGCATTTT.

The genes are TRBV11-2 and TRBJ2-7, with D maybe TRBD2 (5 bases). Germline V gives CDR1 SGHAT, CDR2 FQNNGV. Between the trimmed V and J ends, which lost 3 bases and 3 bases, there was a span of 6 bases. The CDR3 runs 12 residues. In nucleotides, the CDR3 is TGTGCCAGCAGCTTTAGCGACTACGAGCAGTACTTC. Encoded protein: CASSFSDYEQYF.

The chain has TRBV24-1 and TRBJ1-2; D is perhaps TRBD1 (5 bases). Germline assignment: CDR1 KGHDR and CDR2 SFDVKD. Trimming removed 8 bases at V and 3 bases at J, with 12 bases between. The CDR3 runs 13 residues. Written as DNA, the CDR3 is TGTGCCACCATGAGGGGCTTGGACTATGGCTACACCTTC. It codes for CATMRGLDYGYTF.

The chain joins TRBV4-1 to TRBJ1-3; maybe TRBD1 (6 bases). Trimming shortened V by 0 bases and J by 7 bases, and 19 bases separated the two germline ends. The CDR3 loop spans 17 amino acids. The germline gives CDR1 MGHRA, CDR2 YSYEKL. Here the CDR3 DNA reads TGCGCCAGCAGCCAAGATCCCCGGGGGGGCGTAGTTAACACCATATATTTT. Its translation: CASSQDPRGGVVNTIYF.

The CDR3 region has the DNA TGTGCCAGCAGCCAACAACAGGCCAGTGAGCAGTTCTTC. Protein product: CASSQQQASEQFF. This chain connects TRBV14 to TRBJ2-1, with D tentatively TRBD1 (5 bases). Germline V gene lookup returns CDR1 SGHDN and CDR2 FVKESK. The germline V and J ends were trimmed by 2 bases and 9 bases, with 11 bases remaining between them. This CDR3 contains 13 residues.

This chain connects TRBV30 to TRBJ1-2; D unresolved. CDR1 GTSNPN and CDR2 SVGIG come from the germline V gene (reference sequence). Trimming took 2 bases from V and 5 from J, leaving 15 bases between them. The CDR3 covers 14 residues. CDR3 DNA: TGTGCCTGGAGTCTAGGAACCGGGAATTATGGCTACACCTTC. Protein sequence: CAWSLGTGNYGYTF.

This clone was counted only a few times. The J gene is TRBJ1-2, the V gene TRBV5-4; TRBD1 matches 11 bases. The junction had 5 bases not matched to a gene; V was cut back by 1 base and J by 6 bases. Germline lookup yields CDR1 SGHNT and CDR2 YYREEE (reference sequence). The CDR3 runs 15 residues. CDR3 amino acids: CASSLMVGQGDGYTF. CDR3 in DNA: TGTGCCAGCAGCTTGATGGTGGGACAGGGGGATGGCTACACCTTC.

CDR3: CASSKPGYTEAFF. CDR3 DNA: TGTGCCAGCAGTAAACCGGGGTACACTGAAGCTTTCTTT. The V call is TRBV6-5, the J call TRBJ1-1, with D hard to call. The CDR3 loop spans 13 amino acids. The V gene's germline CDR1 is MNHEY and CDR2 SVGAGI. Trimming left V 5 bases short and J 3 bases short, with 10 bases between.

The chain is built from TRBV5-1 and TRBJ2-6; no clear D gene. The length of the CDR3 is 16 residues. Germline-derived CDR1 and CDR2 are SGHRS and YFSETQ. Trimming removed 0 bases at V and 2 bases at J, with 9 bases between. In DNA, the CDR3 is TGCGCCAGCAGCTTGGGACCTGAGCCTGGGGCCAACGTCCTGACTTTC. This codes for CASSLGPEPGANVLTF.

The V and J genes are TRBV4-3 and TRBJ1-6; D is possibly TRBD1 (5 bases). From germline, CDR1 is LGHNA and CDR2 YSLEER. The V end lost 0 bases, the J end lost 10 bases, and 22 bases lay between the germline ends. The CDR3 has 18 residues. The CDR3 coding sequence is TGCGCCAGCAGCCAAGATAGGGGTGTTACGGAGTTTGACTCACCCCTCCACTTT. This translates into CASSQDRGVTEFDSPLHF.

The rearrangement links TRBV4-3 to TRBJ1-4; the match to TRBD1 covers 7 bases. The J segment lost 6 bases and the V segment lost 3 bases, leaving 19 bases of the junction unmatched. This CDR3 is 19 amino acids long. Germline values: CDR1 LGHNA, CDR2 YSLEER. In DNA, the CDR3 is TGCGCCAGCAGCCACGGCTGGGTGGGTACCGGGACAGCAGATGAAAAACTGTTTTTT. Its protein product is CASSHGWVGTGTADEKLFF.

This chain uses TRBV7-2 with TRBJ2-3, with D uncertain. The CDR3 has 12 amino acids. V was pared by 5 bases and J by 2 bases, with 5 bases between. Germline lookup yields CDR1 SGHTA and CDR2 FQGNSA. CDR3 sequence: CASSLPTDTQYF. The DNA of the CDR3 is TGTGCCAGCAGCCTCCCCACAGATACGCAGTATTTT.